This T cell receptor beta chain is from a study of blood T cell repertoires in COVID-19. About the study: COVID-19 samples collected from the United States, Italy and Spain covered acute and convalescent phases.

The CDR3 is 13 residues long. Trimming stripped 7 bases from V and 5 bases from J, with 11 bases between. The germline CDR1 and CDR2 sequences are KGHSH and LQKENI. This clone appeared once. Which cohort a participant joined came from the clinical history participants gave. In the original processing: Amplified reference gene primers provided the basis for estimating nucleated cell counts. Profiled with immunoSEQ multiplex PCR; TCRdb holds only in-frame clones, not every one. V and J calls and clone size are given by that table; D and trimming were obtained from the DNA. The sample records some 230,000 clones, around 91% being singletons.

Sequencing input: PBMCs or T cells enriched from blood (not recorded which). This TCR came from a woman under 30 in a cohort exposed to, infected with or recovered from COVID-19 (not recorded which). The chain links TRBV18 to TRBJ1-4; no definite D call. DNA for the CDR3: TGTGCCAGCTTGAGGGAGGAGAATGAAAAACTGTTTTTT. Translation: CASLREENEKLFF.